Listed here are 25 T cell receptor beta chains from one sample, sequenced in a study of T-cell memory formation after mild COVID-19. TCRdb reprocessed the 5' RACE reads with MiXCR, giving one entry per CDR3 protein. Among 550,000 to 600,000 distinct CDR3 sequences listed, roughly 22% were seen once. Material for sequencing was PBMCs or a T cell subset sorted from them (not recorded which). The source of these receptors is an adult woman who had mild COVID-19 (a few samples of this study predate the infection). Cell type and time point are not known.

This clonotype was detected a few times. As DNA, the CDR3 is TGTGCCATCACCGGGGCGAGCACAGATACGCAGTATTTT. It specifies CAITGASTDTQYF. V usage is TRBV10-3 and J usage is TRBJ2-3; perhaps D is TRBD1 or TRBD2 (5 bases each). Germline V gene sequence: CDR1 ENHRY, CDR2 SYGVKD. The CDR3 runs to 13 residues. V was pared by 7 bases and J by 0 bases, with 8 bases between.

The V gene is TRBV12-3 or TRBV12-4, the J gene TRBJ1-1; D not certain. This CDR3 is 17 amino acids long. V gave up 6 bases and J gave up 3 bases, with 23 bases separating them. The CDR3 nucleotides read TGTGCCAGCAGCCCTCGGGCCATTCAGTCCCCCTACACTGAAGCTTTCTTT. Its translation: CASSPRAIQSPYTEAFF.

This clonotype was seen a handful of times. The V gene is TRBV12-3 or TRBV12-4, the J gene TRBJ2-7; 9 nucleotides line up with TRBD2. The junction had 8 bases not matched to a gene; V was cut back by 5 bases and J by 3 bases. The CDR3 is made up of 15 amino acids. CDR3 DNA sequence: TGTGCCAGCAGTATCTTAGCGGGGGCTCTCTACGAGCAGTACTTC. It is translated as CASSILAGALYEQYF.

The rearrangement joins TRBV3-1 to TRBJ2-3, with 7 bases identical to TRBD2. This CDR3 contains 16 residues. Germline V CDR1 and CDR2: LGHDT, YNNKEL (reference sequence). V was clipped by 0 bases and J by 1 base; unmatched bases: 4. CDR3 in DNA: TGTGCCAGCAGCCAAGATAGACTAGCTGGCACAGATACGCAGTATTTT. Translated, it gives CASSQDRLAGTDTQYF.

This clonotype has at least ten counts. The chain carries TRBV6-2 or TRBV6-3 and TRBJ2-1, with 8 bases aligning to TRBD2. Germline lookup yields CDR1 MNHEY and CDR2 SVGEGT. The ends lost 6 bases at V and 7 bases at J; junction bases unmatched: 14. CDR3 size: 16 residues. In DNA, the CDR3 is TGTGCCAGCAGACCCCCCGGGAGGGAGGGAATAAATGAGCAGTTCTTC. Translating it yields CASRPPGREGINEQFF.

CDR3 sequence: CASSYRRLAGAAEQYF. The CDR3 bases are TGTGCCAGCAGTTACAGGAGACTAGCGGGAGCGGCCGAGCAGTACTTC. The rearrangement uses TRBV6-5 and TRBJ2-7, with 12 bases matching TRBD2. Germline lookup yields CDR1 MNHEY and CDR2 SVGAGI. The CDR3 is 16 residues long. The V and J ends lost 2 bases and 6 bases, in that order; junction bases with no gene match: 8.

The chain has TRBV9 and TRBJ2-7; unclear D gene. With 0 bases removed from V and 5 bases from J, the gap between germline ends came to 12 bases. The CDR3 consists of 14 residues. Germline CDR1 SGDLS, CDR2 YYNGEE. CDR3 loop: CASSVEGNPHEQYF. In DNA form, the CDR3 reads TGTGCCAGCAGCGTAGAGGGAAATCCCCACGAGCAGTACTTC.

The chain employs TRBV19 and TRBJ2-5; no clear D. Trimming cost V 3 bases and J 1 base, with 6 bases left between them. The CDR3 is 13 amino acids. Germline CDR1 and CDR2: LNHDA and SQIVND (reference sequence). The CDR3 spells CASSMGFQETQYF. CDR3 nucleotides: TGTGCCAGTAGTATGGGGTTCCAAGAGACCCAGTACTTC.

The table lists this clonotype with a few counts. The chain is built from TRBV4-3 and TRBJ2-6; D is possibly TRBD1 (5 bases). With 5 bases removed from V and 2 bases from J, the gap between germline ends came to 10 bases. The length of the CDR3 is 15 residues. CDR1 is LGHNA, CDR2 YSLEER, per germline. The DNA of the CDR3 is TGCGCCAGCAGCGCTAGGGGTCCTGGGGCCAACGTCCTGACTTTC. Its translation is CASSARGPGANVLTF.

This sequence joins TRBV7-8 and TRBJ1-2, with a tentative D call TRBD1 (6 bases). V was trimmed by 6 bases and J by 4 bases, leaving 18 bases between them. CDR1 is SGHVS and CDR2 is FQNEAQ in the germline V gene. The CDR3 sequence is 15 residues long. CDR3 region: CASSFGLQGLYGYTF. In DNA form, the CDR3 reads TGTGCCAGCAGTTTCGGCCTACAGGGTCTCTATGGCTACACCTTC. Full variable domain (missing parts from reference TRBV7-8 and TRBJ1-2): GAGVSQSPRYKVAKRGQDVALRCDPISGHVSLFWYQQALGQGPEFLTYFQNEAQLDKSGLPSDRFFAERPEGSVSTLKIQRTQQEDSAVYLCASSFGLQGLYGYTFGSGTRLTVV.

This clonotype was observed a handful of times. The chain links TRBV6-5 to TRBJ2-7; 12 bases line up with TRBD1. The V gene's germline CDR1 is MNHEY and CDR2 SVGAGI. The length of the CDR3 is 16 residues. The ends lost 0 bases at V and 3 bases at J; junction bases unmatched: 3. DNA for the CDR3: TGTGCCAGCAGTTACTCGGGACAGGGGGCGGTCTACGAGCAGTACTTC. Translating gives CASSYSGQGAVYEQYF.

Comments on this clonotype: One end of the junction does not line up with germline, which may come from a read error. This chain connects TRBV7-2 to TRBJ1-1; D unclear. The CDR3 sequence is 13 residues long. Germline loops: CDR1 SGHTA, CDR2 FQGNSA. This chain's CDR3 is CAISSNRPSEAFF. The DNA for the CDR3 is TGTGCCATCAGCTCCAACCGGCCTTCCGAAGCTTTCTTT.

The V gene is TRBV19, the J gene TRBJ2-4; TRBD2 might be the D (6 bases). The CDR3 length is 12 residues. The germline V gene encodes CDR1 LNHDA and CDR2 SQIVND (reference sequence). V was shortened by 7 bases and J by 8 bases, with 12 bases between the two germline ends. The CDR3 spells CASNNGGDIQYF. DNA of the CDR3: TGTGCCAGTAACAACGGGGGAGACATTCAGTACTTC.

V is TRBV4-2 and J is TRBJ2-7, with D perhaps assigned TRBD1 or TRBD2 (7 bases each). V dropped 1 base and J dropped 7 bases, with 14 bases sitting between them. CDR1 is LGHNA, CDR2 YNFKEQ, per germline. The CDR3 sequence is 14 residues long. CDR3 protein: CASSQGEGAEEQYF. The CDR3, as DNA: TGTGCCAGCAGCCAAGGGGAGGGGGCGGAGGAGCAGTACTTC.

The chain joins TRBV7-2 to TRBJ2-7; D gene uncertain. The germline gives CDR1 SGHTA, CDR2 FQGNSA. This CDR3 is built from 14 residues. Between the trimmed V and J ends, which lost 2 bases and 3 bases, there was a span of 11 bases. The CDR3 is CASSLFSRSYEQYF. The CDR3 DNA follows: TGTGCCAGCAGCTTATTCTCCAGGAGCTACGAGCAGTACTTC.

CDR3 bases: TGTGCCACCAGCAGGGAGGGCCGACAGGGTGGCACGCAGTATTTT. Translated: CATSREGRQGGTQYF. The chain is built from TRBV15 and TRBJ2-3; TRBD1 is a possible D gene (7 bases). The CDR3 sequence is 15 residues long. The ends were cut back, 3 bases at V and 9 bases at J, with 19 bases in the middle. The V gene's germline CDR1 is LNHNV and CDR2 YYDKDF (reference sequence).

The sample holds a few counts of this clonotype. In nucleotides, the CDR3 is TGTGCCAGCAGCTACGATAGCGGGAGGGCCTATGAGCAGTTCTTC. It yields the protein CASSYDSGRAYEQFF. The gene calls are TRBV7-3 and TRBJ2-1, with 11 nucleotides matching TRBD2. The CDR3 runs 15 residues. V trimming: 4 bases; J trimming: 8 bases; junction bases outside the gene matches: 7. From germline, CDR1 is SGHTA and CDR2 FQGTGA.

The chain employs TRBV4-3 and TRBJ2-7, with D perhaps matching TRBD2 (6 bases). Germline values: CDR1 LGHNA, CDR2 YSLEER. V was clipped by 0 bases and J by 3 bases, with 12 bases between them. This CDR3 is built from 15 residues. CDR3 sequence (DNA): TGCGCCAGCAGCCAAGATCGACTAGAGGGCTACGAGCAGTACTTC. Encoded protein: CASSQDRLEGYEQYF.

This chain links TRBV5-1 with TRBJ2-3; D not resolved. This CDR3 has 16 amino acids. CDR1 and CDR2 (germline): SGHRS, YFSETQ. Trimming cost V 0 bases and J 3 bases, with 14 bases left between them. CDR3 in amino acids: CASSLALKADTDTQYF. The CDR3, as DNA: TGCGCCAGCAGCTTGGCTCTTAAGGCCGATACAGATACGCAGTATTTT. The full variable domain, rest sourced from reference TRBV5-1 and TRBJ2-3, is KAGVTQTPRYLIKTRGQQVTLSCSPISGHRSVSWYQQTPGQGLQFLFEYFSETQRNKGNFPGRFSGRQFSNSRSEMNVSTLELGDSALYLCASSLALKADTDTQYFGPGTRLTVL.

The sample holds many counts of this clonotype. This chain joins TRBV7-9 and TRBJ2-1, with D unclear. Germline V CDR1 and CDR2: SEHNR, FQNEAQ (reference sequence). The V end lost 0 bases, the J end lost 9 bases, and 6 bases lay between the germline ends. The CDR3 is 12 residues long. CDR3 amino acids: CASSLASGEQFF. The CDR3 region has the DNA TGTGCCAGCAGCTTAGCATCGGGTGAGCAGTTCTTC.

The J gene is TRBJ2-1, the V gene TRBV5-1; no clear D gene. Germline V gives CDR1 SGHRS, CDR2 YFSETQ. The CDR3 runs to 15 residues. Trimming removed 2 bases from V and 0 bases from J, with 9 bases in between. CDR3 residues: CASSLTRPSYNEQFF. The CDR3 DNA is TGCGCCAGCAGCTTAACCAGACCCTCCTACAATGAGCAGTTCTTC. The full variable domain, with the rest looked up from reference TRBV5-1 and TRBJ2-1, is KAGVTQTPRYLIKTRGQQVTLSCSPISGHRSVSWYQQTPGQGLQFLFEYFSETQRNKGNFPGRFSGRQFSNSRSEMNVSTLELGDSALYLCASSLTRPSYNEQFFGPGTRLTVL.

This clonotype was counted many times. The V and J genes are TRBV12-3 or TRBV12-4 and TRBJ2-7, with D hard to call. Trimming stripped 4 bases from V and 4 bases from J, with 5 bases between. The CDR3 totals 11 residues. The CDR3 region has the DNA TGTGCCAGCAGTTCCATATACGAGCAGTACTTC. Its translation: CASSSIYEQYF.

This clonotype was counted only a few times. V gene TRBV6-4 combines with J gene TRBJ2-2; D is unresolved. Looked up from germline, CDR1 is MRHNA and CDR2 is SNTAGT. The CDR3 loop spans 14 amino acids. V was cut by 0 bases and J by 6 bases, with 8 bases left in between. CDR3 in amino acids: CASSDSGVAGELFF. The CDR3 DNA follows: TGTGCCAGCAGTGACTCTGGGGTCGCCGGGGAGCTGTTTTTT.

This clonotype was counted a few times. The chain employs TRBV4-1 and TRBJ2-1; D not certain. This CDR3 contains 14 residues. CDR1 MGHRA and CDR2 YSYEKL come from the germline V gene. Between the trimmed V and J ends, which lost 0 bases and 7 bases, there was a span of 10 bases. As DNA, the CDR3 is TGCGCCAGCAGCCAAGAGCCTCAAGGGAATGAGCAGTTCTTC. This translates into CASSQEPQGNEQFF.

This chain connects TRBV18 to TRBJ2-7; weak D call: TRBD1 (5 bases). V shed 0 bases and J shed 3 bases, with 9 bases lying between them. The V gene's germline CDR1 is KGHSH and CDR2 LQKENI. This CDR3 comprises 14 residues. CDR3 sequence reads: CASSPPQGFYEQYF. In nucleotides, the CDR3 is TGTGCCAGCTCACCACCGCAGGGCTTCTACGAGCAGTACTTC.